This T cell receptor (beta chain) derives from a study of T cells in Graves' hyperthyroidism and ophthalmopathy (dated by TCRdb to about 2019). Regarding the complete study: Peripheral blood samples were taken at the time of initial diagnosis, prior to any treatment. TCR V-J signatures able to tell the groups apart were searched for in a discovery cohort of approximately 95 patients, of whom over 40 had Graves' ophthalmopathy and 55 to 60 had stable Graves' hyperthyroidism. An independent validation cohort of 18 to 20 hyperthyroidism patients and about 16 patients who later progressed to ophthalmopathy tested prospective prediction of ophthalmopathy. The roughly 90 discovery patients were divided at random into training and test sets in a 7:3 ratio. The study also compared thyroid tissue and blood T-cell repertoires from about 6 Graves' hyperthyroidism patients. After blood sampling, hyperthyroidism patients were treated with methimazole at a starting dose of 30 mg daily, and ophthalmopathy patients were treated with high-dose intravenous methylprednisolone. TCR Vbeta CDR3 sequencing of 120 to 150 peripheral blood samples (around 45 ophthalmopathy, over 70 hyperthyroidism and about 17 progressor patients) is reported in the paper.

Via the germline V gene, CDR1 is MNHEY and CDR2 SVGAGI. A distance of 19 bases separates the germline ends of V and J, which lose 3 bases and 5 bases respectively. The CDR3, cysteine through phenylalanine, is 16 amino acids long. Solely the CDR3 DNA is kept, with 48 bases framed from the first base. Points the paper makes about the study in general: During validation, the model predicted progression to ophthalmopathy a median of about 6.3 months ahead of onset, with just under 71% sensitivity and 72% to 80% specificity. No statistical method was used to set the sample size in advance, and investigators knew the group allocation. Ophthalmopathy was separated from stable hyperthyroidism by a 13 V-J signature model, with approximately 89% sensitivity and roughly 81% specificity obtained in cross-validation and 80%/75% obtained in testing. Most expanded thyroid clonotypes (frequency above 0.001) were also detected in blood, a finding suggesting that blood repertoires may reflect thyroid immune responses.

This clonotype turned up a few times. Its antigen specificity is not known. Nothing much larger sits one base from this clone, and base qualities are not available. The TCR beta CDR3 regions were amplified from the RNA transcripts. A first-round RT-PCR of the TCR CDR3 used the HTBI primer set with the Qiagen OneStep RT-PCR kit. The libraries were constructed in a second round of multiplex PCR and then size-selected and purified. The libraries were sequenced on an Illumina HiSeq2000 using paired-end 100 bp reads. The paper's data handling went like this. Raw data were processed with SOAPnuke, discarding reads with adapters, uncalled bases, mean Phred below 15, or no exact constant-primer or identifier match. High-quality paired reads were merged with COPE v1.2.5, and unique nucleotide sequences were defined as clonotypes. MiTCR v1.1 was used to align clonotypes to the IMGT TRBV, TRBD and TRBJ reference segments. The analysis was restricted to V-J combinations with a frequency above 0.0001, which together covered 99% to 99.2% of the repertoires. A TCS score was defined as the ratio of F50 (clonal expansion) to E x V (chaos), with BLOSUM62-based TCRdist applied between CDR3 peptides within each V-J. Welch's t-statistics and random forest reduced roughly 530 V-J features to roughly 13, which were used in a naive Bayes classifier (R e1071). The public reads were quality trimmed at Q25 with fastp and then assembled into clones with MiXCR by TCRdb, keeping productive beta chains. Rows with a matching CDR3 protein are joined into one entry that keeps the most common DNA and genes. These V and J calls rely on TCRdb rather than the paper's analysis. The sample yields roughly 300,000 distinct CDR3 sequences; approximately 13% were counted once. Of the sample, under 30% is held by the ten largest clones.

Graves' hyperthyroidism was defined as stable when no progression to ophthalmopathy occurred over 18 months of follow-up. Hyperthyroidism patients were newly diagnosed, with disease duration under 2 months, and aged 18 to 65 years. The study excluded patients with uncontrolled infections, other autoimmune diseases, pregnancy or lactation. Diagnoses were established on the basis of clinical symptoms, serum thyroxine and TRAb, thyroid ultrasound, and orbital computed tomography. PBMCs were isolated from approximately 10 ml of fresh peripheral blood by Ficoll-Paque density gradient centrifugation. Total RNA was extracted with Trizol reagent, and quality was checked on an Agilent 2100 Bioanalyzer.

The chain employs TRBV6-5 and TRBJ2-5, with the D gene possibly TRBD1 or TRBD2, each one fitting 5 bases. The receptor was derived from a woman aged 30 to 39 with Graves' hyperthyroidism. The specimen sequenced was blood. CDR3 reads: CASSYNPGAAMETQYF. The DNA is TGTGCCAGCAGTTATAACCCCGGGGCTGCCATGGAGACCCAGTACTTC.